Described below is a single T cell receptor (delta chain) sequence and its context. The antigen it recognizes is unknown. A single base separates this from a much larger clone, so it may be a read error. Other nucleotide sequences from this sample produce the same CDR3. Receptor libraries were prepared by RT-PCR. Sequencing used an Illumina MiSeq. TCRdb recomputed clones from the public reads with CATT; identical DNA rows were then combined. The sample table holds thousands of delta-chain clones, of which about 15% were seen once. The top ten clonotypes cover 6% of the sample. The data were taken from a study of gamma-delta T cells after stem cell transplantation (dated by TCRdb to between 2015 and 2016). According to the germline V gene, CDR1 reads GEAIGNYY and CDR2 reads EKD. Including cysteine and phenylalanine, the CDR3 has 17 amino acids. The only DNA kept is the CDR3, 51 bases in frame from the first base.

The specimen sequenced was gamma-delta T cells. The V and J segments used are TRDV2 and TRDJ1; the junction holds 11 bases that match TRDD3. This clonotype originated in a human donor. It is not recorded whose cells these are; they may come from a transplant donor. The CDR3 protein sequence reads: CACDTRLGDMDTDKLIF. The sequenced DNA: TGTGCCTGCGACACGAGACTGGGGGATATGGACACCGATAAACTCATCTTT.